The source of this T cell receptor beta chain is a study of shared clonotypes between healthy human individuals. Study observations and caveats: It was observed that roughly 4.8% of naive CD4 clonotypes were shared across a few donors.

This CDR3 comprises 14 residues. The ends were cut back, 5 bases at V and 7 bases at J, with 15 bases in the middle. From germline, CDR1 is MNHEY and CDR2 SMNVEV (reference sequence). The authors loaded approximately 220 ng DNA, 30,000 to 35,000 T cell genomes, into sorted-subset replicate PCRs. The repertoire was sequenced with immunoSEQ multiplex PCR; TCRdb's copy has only in-frame clones and lacks some. The table has around 1.4 million clones, around 98.5% seen once. Details on this clone: Antigen: not known.

The source is a man under 40 in good health. The sequenced sample consisted of naive CD4+ T cells sorted from blood. The subset: CD45RA+ positively selected. This sequence joins TRBV27 and TRBJ1-5, with D possibly being TRBD1 (6 bases). The CDR3 loop reads CASSQTGTRQPQHF. The CDR3 DNA follows: TGTGCCAGCAGTCAAACGGGGACAAGGCAGCCCCAGCATTTT.